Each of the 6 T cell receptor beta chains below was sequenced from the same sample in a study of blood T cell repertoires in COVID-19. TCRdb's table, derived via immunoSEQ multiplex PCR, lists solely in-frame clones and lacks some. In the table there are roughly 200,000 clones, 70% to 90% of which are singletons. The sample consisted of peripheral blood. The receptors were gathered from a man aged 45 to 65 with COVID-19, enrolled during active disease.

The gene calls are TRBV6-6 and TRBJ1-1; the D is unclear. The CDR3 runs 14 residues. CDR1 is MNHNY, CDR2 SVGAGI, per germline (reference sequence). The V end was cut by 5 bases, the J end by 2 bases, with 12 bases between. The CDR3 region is CASSPTSPNTEAFF. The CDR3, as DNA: TGTGCCAGCAGTCCGACAAGCCCCAACACTGAAGCTTTCTTT.

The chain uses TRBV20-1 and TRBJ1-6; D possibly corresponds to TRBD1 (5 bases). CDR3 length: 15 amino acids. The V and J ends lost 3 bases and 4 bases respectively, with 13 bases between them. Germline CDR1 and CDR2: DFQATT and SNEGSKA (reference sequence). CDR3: CSASERGVYNSPLHF. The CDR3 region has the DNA TGCAGTGCTAGTGAGCGGGGCGTGTATAATTCACCCCTCCACTTT.

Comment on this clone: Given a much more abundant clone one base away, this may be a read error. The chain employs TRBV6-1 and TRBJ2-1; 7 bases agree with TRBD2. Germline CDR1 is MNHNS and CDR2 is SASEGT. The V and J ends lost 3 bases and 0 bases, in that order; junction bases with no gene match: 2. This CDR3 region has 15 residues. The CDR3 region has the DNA TGTGCCAGCAGTGAGGGCGGGAGCTCCTACAATGAGCAGTTCTTC. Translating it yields CASSEGGSSYNEQFF.

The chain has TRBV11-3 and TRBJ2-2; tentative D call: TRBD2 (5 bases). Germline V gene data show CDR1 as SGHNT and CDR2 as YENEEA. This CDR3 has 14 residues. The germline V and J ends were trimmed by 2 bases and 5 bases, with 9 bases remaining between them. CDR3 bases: TGTGCCAGCAGCTTATCCGGGGTTACCGGGGAGCTGTTTTTT. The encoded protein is CASSLSGVTGELFF. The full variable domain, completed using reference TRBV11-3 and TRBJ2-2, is EAGVVQSPRYKIIEKKQPVAFWCNPISGHNTLYWYLQNLGQGPELLIRYENEEAVDDSQLPKDRFSAERLKGVDSTLKIQPAELGDSAVYLCASSLSGVTGELFFGEGSRLTVL.

Here the CDR3 reads CASSPAGGVHEQYF. CDR3 DNA sequence: TGTGCCAGCTCACCGGCGGGGGGGGTCCACGAGCAGTACTTC. V and J are TRBV18 and TRBJ2-7; the match to TRBD2 covers 9 bases. The germline V gene has CDR1 KGHSH and CDR2 LQKENI. Trimming at V came to 3 bases and at J to 5 bases, leaving 5 bases not matched to a gene. CDR3 size: 14 residues.

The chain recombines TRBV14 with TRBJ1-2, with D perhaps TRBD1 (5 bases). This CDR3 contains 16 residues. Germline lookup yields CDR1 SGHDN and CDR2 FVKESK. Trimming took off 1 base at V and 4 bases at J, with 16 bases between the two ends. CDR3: CASSQGGQGKTYGYTF. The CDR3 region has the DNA TGTGCCAGCAGCCAAGGAGGCCAGGGAAAAACCTATGGCTACACCTTC.